A selection of T cell receptor beta chains follows, all from one sample in a study of T cell repertoires in cytomegalovirus infection. Their antigens remain unidentified. TCRdb re-called the reads with MiXCR, one entry per CDR3 protein. The table lists about 570,000 distinct CDR3 sequences, 35% to 50% of them singletons. Sample: cultured PBMCs, taken from culture after CMV antigen stimulation. These receptor sequences come from a human donor in good health (CMV status not recorded). Some clones in this sample may be carry-over from other donors' samples. The CDR3 runs from the conserved cysteine through the conserved F or W. Fields, in order: V gene, D gene, clone size, J gene, CDR3 protein, CDR3 DNA. A D gene is named only where the DNA matches it firmly. The size entry is marked missing in some rows and otherwise reads once, few, many or a size class.

V gene: TRBV2; D gene: -; clone size: -; J gene: TRBJ2-3; CDR3 protein: CASKRHPRPADTQYF; CDR3 DNA: TGTGCCAGCAAAAGGCACCCACGGCCGGCAGATACGCAGTATTTT
V gene: TRBV12-3/TRBV12-4; D gene: -; clone size: few; J gene: TRBJ2-3; CDR3 protein: CASSLRGKRRDTQYF; CDR3 DNA: TGTGCCAGCAGTCTCCGAGGTAAACGCAGGGATACGCAGTATTTT
V gene: TRBV20-1; D gene: -; clone size: -; J gene: TRBJ2-1; CDR3 protein: CSARDSLGRQFF; CDR3 DNA: TGCAGTGCAAGAGACAGCCTAGGAAGGCAGTTCTTC
V gene: TRBV11-2; D gene: -; clone size: -; J gene: TRBJ2-7; CDR3 protein: CASSLFSEEQYF; CDR3 DNA: TGTGCCAGCAGCTTATTCTCCGAGGAGCAGTACTTC
V gene: TRBV7-9; D gene: -; clone size: -; J gene: TRBJ1-4; CDR3 protein: CASSFSATGSEKLFF; CDR3 DNA: TGTGCCAGCAGCTTTAGCGCGACAGGTTCGGAAAAACTGTTTTTT
V gene: TRBV7-2; D gene: TRBD2; clone size: few; J gene: TRBJ2-5; CDR3 protein: CASSLGSGLAGEETQYF; CDR3 DNA: TGTGCCAGCAGCTTAGGGTCCGGACTAGCGGGAGAGGAGACCCAGTACTTC
V gene: TRBV12-3/TRBV12-4; D gene: -; clone size: -; J gene: TRBJ2-5; CDR3 protein: CASSLGGHWDQETQYF; CDR3 DNA: TGTGCCAGCAGTTTGGGGGGGCATTGGGACCAAGAGACCCAGTACTTC
V gene: TRBV6-2/TRBV6-3; D gene: -; clone size: few; J gene: TRBJ2-7; CDR3 protein: CASSYPTPGANEQYF; CDR3 DNA: TGTGCCAGCAGTTACCCGACCCCGGGGGCAAACGAGCAGTACTTC
V gene: TRBV28; D gene: -; clone size: few; J gene: TRBJ2-7; CDR3 protein: CASGKTGTPTYEQYF; CDR3 DNA: TGTGCCAGCGGAAAAACCGGGACTCCGACCTACGAGCAGTACTTC
V gene: TRBV10-3; D gene: TRBD2; clone size: few; J gene: TRBJ2-1; CDR3 protein: CAIRTSGAQYNEQFF; CDR3 DNA: TGTGCCATCAGGACTAGCGGAGCACAATACAATGAGCAGTTCTTC
V gene: TRBV19; D gene: -; clone size: -; J gene: TRBJ1-1; CDR3 protein: CASSIERDTEAFF; CDR3 DNA: TGTGCCAGTAGTATAGAAAGGGACACTGAAGCTTTCTTT
V gene: TRBV7-2; D gene: -; clone size: few; J gene: TRBJ2-7; CDR3 protein: CASTKRAGFSYEQYF; CDR3 DNA: TGTGCCAGCACCAAGAGGGCAGGGTTTTCCTACGAGCAGTACTTC
V gene: TRBV6-6; D gene: TRBD1; clone size: -; J gene: TRBJ2-5; CDR3 protein: CASSRPGQGRETQYF; CDR3 DNA: TGTGCCAGCAGTCGCCCGGGACAGGGTAGGGAGACCCAGTACTTC
V gene: TRBV7-2; D gene: -; clone size: -; J gene: TRBJ1-2; CDR3 protein: CASSSGPISYGYTF; CDR3 DNA: TGTGCCAGCAGCTCGGGACCGATCTCCTATGGCTACACCTTC
V gene: TRBV6-5; D gene: -; clone size: -; J gene: TRBJ2-1; CDR3 protein: CAGLSTPRRFF; CDR3 DNA: TGTGCCGGCCTATCGACTCCCCGGCGGTTCTTC
V gene: TRBV20-1; D gene: TRBD2; clone size: -; J gene: TRBJ2-7; CDR3 protein: CSALGLAGAISSYEQYF; CDR3 DNA: TGCAGTGCTTTAGGACTAGCGGGGGCCATTAGCTCCTACGAGCAGTACTTC
V gene: TRBV7-6; D gene: TRBD2; clone size: many; J gene: TRBJ2-1; CDR3 protein: CASSPGTSGMSYNEQFF; CDR3 DNA: TGTGCCAGCAGCCCAGGGACTAGCGGGATGTCCTACAATGAGCAGTTCTTC
V gene: TRBV12-3/TRBV12-4; D gene: -; clone size: -; J gene: TRBJ2-2; CDR3 protein: CASSLGENTGELFF; CDR3 DNA: TGTGCCAGCAGTTTAGGGGAGAACACCGGGGAGCTGTTTTTT
V gene: TRBV6-5; D gene: -; clone size: -; J gene: TRBJ2-5; CDR3 protein: CASSYRRSLGTQYF; CDR3 DNA: TGTGCCAGCAGTTACAGACGGTCCTTAGGGACCCAGTACTTC
V gene: TRBV2; D gene: -; clone size: -; J gene: TRBJ1-1; CDR3 protein: CASSGTAVLEAFF; CDR3 DNA: TGTGCCAGCAGTGGGACAGCCGTACTAGAAGCTTTCTTT
V gene: TRBV7-2; D gene: -; clone size: few; J gene: TRBJ2-2; CDR3 protein: CASSFGLQGWGTGELFF; CDR3 DNA: TGTGCCAGCAGCTTTGGGCTACAGGGATGGGGCACCGGGGAGCTGTTTTTT
V gene: TRBV6-2/TRBV6-3; D gene: TRBD2; clone size: -; J gene: TRBJ2-1; CDR3 protein: CASSLAGTINEQFF; CDR3 DNA: TGTGCCAGCAGTCTCGCCGGGACTATCAATGAGCAGTTCTTC
V gene: TRBV7-2; D gene: TRBD1; clone size: -; J gene: TRBJ2-7; CDR3 protein: CASSLAPTGSNEQYF; CDR3 DNA: TGTGCCAGCAGCTTAGCCCCGACAGGGTCCAACGAGCAGTACTTC
V gene: TRBV7-2; D gene: -; clone size: -; J gene: TRBJ1-5; CDR3 protein: CASSLTVDGQPQHF; CDR3 DNA: TGTGCCAGCAGCCTGACAGTCGACGGTCAGCCCCAGCATTTT
V gene: TRBV12-3/TRBV12-4; D gene: -; clone size: -; J gene: TRBJ2-3; CDR3 protein: CASSSPGGAADTQYF; CDR3 DNA: TGTGCCAGCAGTTCCCCTGGGGGGGCCGCAGATACGCAGTATTTT
V gene: TRBV5-6; D gene: TRBD1; clone size: few; J gene: TRBJ2-7; CDR3 protein: CASSVLNAGQGVLVSYEQYF; CDR3 DNA: TGTGCCAGCAGCGTCCTAAATGCAGGACAGGGGGTTCTTGTCTCCTACGAGCAGTACTTC
V gene: TRBV28; D gene: TRBD1; clone size: many; J gene: TRBJ2-1; CDR3 protein: CASSFSGTGALNEQFF; CDR3 DNA: TGTGCCAGCAGTTTTTCAGGGACAGGGGCTTTGAATGAGCAGTTCTTC
V gene: TRBV11-2; D gene: TRBD1; clone size: -; J gene: TRBJ2-7; CDR3 protein: CASSLGTGTEQYF; CDR3 DNA: TGTGCCAGCAGCTTGGGGACAGGGACCGAGCAGTACTTC
V gene: TRBV7-9; D gene: -; clone size: few; J gene: TRBJ1-2; CDR3 protein: CASSLGYGGYGYTF; CDR3 DNA: TGTGCCAGCAGCTTAGGTTATGGAGGATATGGCTACACCTTC
V gene: TRBV7-8; D gene: TRBD2; clone size: few; J gene: TRBJ2-1; CDR3 protein: CASSQGLDEQFF; CDR3 DNA: TGTGCCAGCAGCCAAGGACTAGACGAGCAGTTCTTC
V gene: TRBV14; D gene: TRBD2; clone size: -; J gene: TRBJ2-5; CDR3 protein: CASSHLLAGAQETQYF; CDR3 DNA: TGTGCCAGCAGCCACCTACTAGCGGGGGCCCAAGAGACCCAGTACTTC
V gene: TRBV28; D gene: -; clone size: once; J gene: TRBJ2-3; CDR3 protein: CATHAPSTDTQYF; CDR3 DNA: TGTGCCACCCATGCGCCTAGCACAGATACGCAGTATTTT
V gene: TRBV20-1; D gene: -; clone size: -; J gene: TRBJ2-3; CDR3 protein: CSAIILTADTQYF; CDR3 DNA: TGCAGTGCTATAATTCTCACAGCAGATACGCAGTATTTT
V gene: TRBV7-2; D gene: -; clone size: -; J gene: TRBJ2-1; CDR3 protein: CASSLGGLRGGKNEQFF; CDR3 DNA: TGTGCCAGCAGCTTAGGTGGGCTCAGGGGAGGAAAGAATGAGCAGTTCTTC
V gene: TRBV4-2; D gene: TRBD1; clone size: -; J gene: TRBJ1-2; CDR3 protein: CASSQPGQGASYTF; CDR3 DNA: TGTGCCAGCAGCCAACCGGGACAGGGGGCAAGCTACACCTTC
V gene: TRBV6-2/TRBV6-3; D gene: TRBD2; clone size: -; J gene: TRBJ2-1; CDR3 protein: CASSLRTSGSFNEQFF; CDR3 DNA: TGTGCCAGCAGTCTCCGGACTAGCGGGAGTTTTAATGAGCAGTTCTTC
V gene: TRBV5-4; D gene: TRBD1; clone size: -; J gene: TRBJ2-6; CDR3 protein: CASSSRQGRGNVLTF; CDR3 DNA: TGTGCCAGCAGCTCAAGACAGGGGAGAGGCAACGTCCTGACTTTC
V gene: TRBV11-2; D gene: -; clone size: -; J gene: TRBJ2-5; CDR3 protein: CASSPQGLETQYF; CDR3 DNA: TGTGCCAGCAGCCCCCAGGGGTTGGAGACCCAGTACTTC
V gene: TRBV19; D gene: TRBD1; clone size: few; J gene: TRBJ2-7; CDR3 protein: CASSTWGDRADEQYF; CDR3 DNA: TGTGCCAGTAGTACCTGGGGGGACAGGGCCGACGAGCAGTACTTC
V gene: TRBV18; D gene: TRBD1; clone size: -; J gene: TRBJ1-2; CDR3 protein: CASSPDRGADYGYTF; CDR3 DNA: TGTGCCAGCTCACCTGACAGGGGGGCGGACTATGGCTACACCTTC
V gene: TRBV4-1; D gene: TRBD2; clone size: few; J gene: TRBJ2-7; CDR3 protein: CASSQVFGGVEQYF; CDR3 DNA: TGCGCCAGCAGCCAAGTCTTTGGGGGGGTCGAGCAGTACTTC
V gene: TRBV7-9; D gene: TRBD2; clone size: few; J gene: TRBJ2-1; CDR3 protein: CAARTSGSISSYNEQFF; CDR3 DNA: TGTGCCGCTAGGACTAGCGGGAGTATAAGCTCCTACAATGAGCAGTTCTTC
V gene: TRBV2; D gene: -; clone size: many; J gene: TRBJ1-4; CDR3 protein: CASNQDSATNEKLFF; CDR3 DNA: TGTGCCAGCAACCAGGACAGTGCAACTAATGAAAAACTGTTTTTT
V gene: TRBV2; D gene: TRBD1; clone size: -; J gene: TRBJ1-2; CDR3 protein: CASTTDRVNYGYTF; CDR3 DNA: TGTGCCAGCACCACGGACAGGGTAAACTATGGCTACACCTTC
V gene: TRBV7-2; D gene: -; clone size: -; J gene: TRBJ2-3; CDR3 protein: CASSLVRVGQYF; CDR3 DNA: TGTGCCAGCAGCTTAGTACGGGTGGGGCAGTATTTT
V gene: TRBV12-3/TRBV12-4; D gene: TRBD2; clone size: -; J gene: TRBJ2-7; CDR3 protein: CASSYSGRAPYEQYF; CDR3 DNA: TGTGCCAGCAGCTATAGCGGGAGGGCCCCCTACGAGCAGTACTTC
V gene: TRBV12-3/TRBV12-4; D gene: -; clone size: -; J gene: TRBJ2-3; CDR3 protein: CASSFPEGLVTDTQYF; CDR3 DNA: TGTGCCAGCAGTTTCCCCGAAGGGCTGGTCACAGATACGCAGTATTTT
V gene: TRBV7-2; D gene: TRBD1; clone size: many; J gene: TRBJ2-2; CDR3 protein: CASSHWDSNTGELFF; CDR3 DNA: TGTGCCAGCAGCCATTGGGACAGTAACACCGGGGAGCTGTTTTTT
V gene: TRBV6-1; D gene: TRBD1; clone size: -; J gene: TRBJ2-1; CDR3 protein: CASSFPGQGANEQFF; CDR3 DNA: TGTGCCAGCAGTTTCCCGGGACAGGGGGCGAATGAGCAGTTCTTC
V gene: TRBV12-3/TRBV12-4; D gene: -; clone size: -; J gene: TRBJ2-5; CDR3 protein: CASIPDRPQETQYF; CDR3 DNA: TGTGCCAGCATTCCAGACAGACCCCAAGAGACCCAGTACTTC
V gene: TRBV20-1; D gene: -; clone size: -; J gene: TRBJ1-1; CDR3 protein: CSARDMAPRGTEAFF; CDR3 DNA: TGCAGTGCTAGAGATATGGCACCAAGGGGCACTGAAGCTTTCTTT
V gene: TRBV12-3/TRBV12-4; D gene: TRBD2; clone size: -; J gene: TRBJ2-1; CDR3 protein: CASSLTSGSGGAGEQFF; CDR3 DNA: TGTGCCAGCAGTCTGACCTCGGGTAGCGGGGGGGCCGGTGAGCAGTTCTTC